The 29 T cell receptor beta chains below were found in one sample sequenced in a study of spatial heterogeneity in lung cancer. TCRdb reanalysed the 5' RACE reads using MiXCR and keeps one entry per CDR3 protein. The table shows approximately 40,000 distinct CDR3 sequences, with roughly 13% occurring only once. Time point here: sample taken at primary tumor resection. Researchers sequenced whole RNA taken from tumor, nontumor lung or frozen PBMC without sorting. Material: PBMCs, obtained at surgery. The source is a male donor with early-stage non-small cell lung cancer.

The chain links TRBV24-1 to TRBJ2-1; 9 positions match TRBD2. Germline V gene sequence: CDR1 KGHDR, CDR2 SFDVKD. The CDR3 has 17 amino acids. J lost 7 bases, V lost 0 bases, and 9 bases had no gene match. The CDR3 spells CATSDLRREGPGNEQFF. DNA for the CDR3: TGTGCCACCAGTGATTTGAGGCGGGAGGGCCCGGGAAATGAGCAGTTCTTC.

The genes are TRBV3-1 and TRBJ1-1, with D tentatively TRBD1 (6 bases). V dropped 3 bases and J dropped 5 bases, with 16 bases sitting between them. Germline values: CDR1 LGHDT, CDR2 YNNKEL (reference sequence). The CDR3 is 15 amino acids. The CDR3 bases are TGTGCCAGCAGCCATCAGTGGGGGGGCGATACTGAAGCTTTCTTT. Translating it yields CASSHQWGGDTEAFF.

The table lists this clonotype with many counts. The rearrangement uses TRBV7-2 and TRBJ2-1, with D possibly TRBD1 on 6 matching bases. The CDR3 contains 16 residues. Trimming cost V 1 base and J 5 bases, with 15 bases left between them. The germline V gene encodes CDR1 SGHTA and CDR2 FQGNSA. CDR3 nucleotide sequence: TGTGCCAGCAGCTTAGATAACAGGGCTATTCACAATGAGCAGTTCTTC. Translation gives CASSLDNRAIHNEQFF.

Only a few counts were recorded for this clonotype. This rearrangement joins TRBV6-4 to TRBJ2-2, with D possibly called TRBD1 or TRBD2 (5 bases each). Germline CDR1 MRHNA, CDR2 SNTAGT. The CDR3 is made up of 14 amino acids. Trimming removed 0 bases at V and 4 bases at J, with 6 bases between. The CDR3, as DNA: TGTGCCAGCAGTGACTCGAGGGGCACCGGGGAGCTGTTTTTT. Protein sequence: CASSDSRGTGELFF.

This chain links TRBV5-1 with TRBJ1-2; a possible D gene is TRBD1 (6 bases). Trimming left V 3 bases short and J 3 bases short, with 18 bases between. This CDR3 contains 16 residues. From germline, CDR1 is SGHRS and CDR2 YFSETQ. CDR3 loop: CASSSMVGGPHYGYTF. DNA for the CDR3: TGCGCCAGCAGCTCCATGGTTGGGGGGCCCCACTATGGCTACACCTTC.

Only a few counts were recorded for this clonotype. The V and J genes are TRBV7-6 and TRBJ1-5, with D possibly TRBD1 on 5 matching bases. Germline V gives CDR1 SGHVS, CDR2 FNYEAQ. V lost 5 bases, J lost 7 bases, and 15 bases lay in between. The CDR3 has 14 residues. CDR3 bases: TGTGCCAGCAGCCCGGACACATTGGGACAGCCCCAGCATTTT. It is translated as CASSPDTLGQPQHF.

This clonotype came up many times. The chain recombines TRBV20-1 with TRBJ1-1, with D possibly TRBD1 on 6 matching bases. The germline CDR1 and CDR2 sequences are DFQATT and SNEGSKA (reference sequence). CDR3 length equals 15 residues. V was cut by 3 bases and J by 11 bases, with 25 bases left in between. The chain's CDR3 is CSARRAGHREEEAFF. For the CDR3, the DNA is TGCAGTGCTAGGCGGGCCGGACACAGGGAGGAGGAGGCTTTCTTT.

This clonotype was seen ten or more times. The genes are TRBV2 and TRBJ2-3; D is unresolved. The V gene lost 3 bases and the J gene lost 0 bases, with 10 bases spanning the gap. There are 15 residues in the CDR3. Germline CDR1 reads SNHLY; CDR2 reads FYNNEI. CDR3 nucleotide sequence: TGTGCCAGCAGTGAGTTCCCGCCGAGCACAGATACGCAGTATTTT. Its protein product is CASSEFPPSTDTQYF.

The rearrangement links TRBV20-1 to TRBJ1-6; 9 nucleotides align to TRBD1. Germline V CDR1 and CDR2: DFQATT, SNEGSKA (reference sequence). The V gene end was trimmed by 5 bases and the J gene end by 5 bases; junction bases not matched to a gene: 4. The CDR3 contains 14 residues. The CDR3 DNA reads TGCAGTGCTGGGACAGGGCTGGATAATTCACCCCTCCACTTT. This sequence encodes CSAGTGLDNSPLHF.

The rearrangement uses TRBV21-1 and TRBJ2-5; TRBD1 reflects the table's D call only, with no check against the DNA. TRBV21-1 is termed a pseudogene. The CDR3 consists of 15 residues. CDR3 sequence reads: CASSLGQGCEETQYF. In nucleotides, the CDR3 is TGTGCCAGCAGCTTGGGACAGGGGTGCGAAGAGACCCAGTACTTC.

Remarks on this clonotype: A much larger clone differs by one base, so this may be a read error. This rearrangement joins TRBV6-5 to TRBJ1-4; D is ambiguous. The V end lost 6 bases, the J end lost 6 bases, and 14 bases lay between the germline ends. CDR1 is MNHEY, CDR2 SVGAGI, per germline. There are 14 residues in the CDR3. The CDR3 is CASRRASADEKLFF. CDR3 bases: TGTGCCAGCAGAAGAGCGTCGGCTGATGAAAAACTGTTTTTT.

This clonotype was observed at least ten times. The V and J genes are TRBV4-1 and TRBJ1-1, with no clear D. The CDR3 loop spans 14 amino acids. Germline loops: CDR1 MGHRA, CDR2 YSYEKL. Trimming left V 0 bases short and J 1 base short, with 6 bases between. In DNA form, the CDR3 reads TGCGCCAGCAGCCAAGATCCCCCGAACACTGAAGCTTTCTTT. Protein sequence: CASSQDPPNTEAFF.

This clonotype was counted ten times or more. This chain links TRBV7-9 with TRBJ2-2; 7 bases match TRBD1. The J segment lost 6 bases and the V segment lost 2 bases, leaving 6 bases of the junction unmatched. Germline V CDR1 and CDR2: SEHNR, FQNEAQ (reference sequence). The length of the CDR3 is 15 residues. In DNA, the CDR3 is TGTGCCAGCAGCTTACTACTTCAGGGGGCCGGGGAGCTGTTTTTT. It encodes CASSLLLQGAGELFF.

This clonotype was seen many times. The V and J genes are TRBV11-2 and TRBJ2-5; D ambiguous. This CDR3 region has 15 residues. The germline CDR1 and CDR2 sequences are SGHAT and FQNNGV. Trimming left V 1 base short and J 0 bases short, with 9 bases between. The CDR3 nucleotides read TGTGCCAGCAGCTTAGTTGGCCTAAACCAAGAGACCCAGTACTTC. Translation gives CASSLVGLNQETQYF.

This clonotype was recorded a few times. This sequence joins TRBV7-9 and TRBJ2-2; D uncertain. Trimming stripped 6 bases from V and 6 bases from J, with 8 bases between. The CDR3 is made up of 12 amino acids. Germline loops: CDR1 SEHNR, CDR2 FQNEAQ (reference sequence). For the CDR3, the DNA is TGTGCCAGCAGAGGCGTGGCCGGGGAGCTGTTTTTT. Protein sequence: CASRGVAGELFF.

This clonotype turned up a few times. V gene TRBV7-2 combines with J gene TRBJ1-2; D is unresolved. Germline CDR1 reads SGHTA; CDR2 reads FQGNSA. The CDR3 loop spans 11 amino acids. V lost 4 bases and J 7 bases, leaving 7 bases between the germline ends. The CDR3 sequence: CASSSSIGYTF. CDR3 nucleotide sequence: TGTGCCAGCAGCTCATCCATTGGCTACACCTTC.

The chain carries TRBV4-1 and TRBJ2-2; D is unclear. The CDR3 spans 16 residues. Trimming shortened V by 0 bases and J by 0 bases, and 8 bases separated the two germline ends. Per the germline V gene, CDR1 is MGHRA and CDR2 is YSYEKL. CDR3 amino acids: CASSQEPYANTGELFF. Here the CDR3 DNA reads TGCGCCAGCAGCCAAGAACCCTATGCGAACACCGGGGAGCTGTTTTTT.

This clonotype was counted a few times. This chain connects TRBV20-1 to TRBJ2-1, with 12 bases aligning to TRBD2. This CDR3 contains 16 residues. The germline V gene has CDR1 DFQATT and CDR2 SNEGSKA (reference sequence). With 3 bases clipped from V and 9 bases from J, the junction kept 12 bases outside the gene matches. The CDR3 spells CSASSPGLAGRIEQFF. The CDR3 DNA is TGCAGTGCTAGTTCGCCTGGACTAGCGGGAAGGATTGAGCAGTTCTTC.

The rearrangement links TRBV7-2 to TRBJ2-3; 10 bases agree with TRBD1. Losses at the gene ends were 4 bases for V and 2 bases for J; bases not matched to a gene: 6. Germline values: CDR1 SGHTA, CDR2 FQGNSA. The CDR3 is made up of 16 amino acids. The DNA for the CDR3 is TGTGCCAGCAGCTCAATGGACAGGGGGGACACAGATACGCAGTATTTT. Its protein product is CASSSMDRGDTDTQYF.

Notes on this clonotype: The conserved phenylalanine or tryptophan is not found at the CDR3 terminus, so this likely reflects a read error. The chain couples TRBV28 to TRBJ2-2, with D unresolved. Germline CDR1 reads MDHEN; CDR2 reads SYDVKM. The CDR3 consists of 14 residues. Trimming stripped 7 bases from V and 4 bases from J, with 13 bases between. The CDR3 loop is CASNPLVATGELFI. The CDR3 nucleotides are TGTGCCAGCAACCCCCTAGTTGCCACCGGGGAGCTGTTTATT.

This clonotype was found many times. V usage is TRBV29-1 and J usage is TRBJ1-3; D uncertain. The CDR3 sequence is 13 residues long. Germline values: CDR1 SQVTM, CDR2 ANQGSEA. V was clipped by 7 bases and J by 4 bases, with 14 bases between them. This CDR3 reads CSAFENSGNTIYF. CDR3 in DNA: TGCAGCGCCTTTGAGAATTCAGGAAACACCATATATTTT.

The CDR3 here is CASSTYRGSSEQYF. DNA for the CDR3: TGTGCCAGCAGCACCTACAGGGGTTCGTCCGAGCAGTACTTC. The chain carries TRBV7-9 and TRBJ2-7, with TRBD1 matching 7 bases. Trimming took 5 bases from V and 6 from J; bases not matched to a gene: 10. The V gene's germline CDR1 is SEHNR and CDR2 FQNEAQ (reference sequence). The CDR3 covers 14 residues.

This clonotype was counted many times. The chain joins TRBV7-9 to TRBJ1-3; D not resolved. The CDR3 has 15 amino acids. V dropped 5 bases and J dropped 0 bases, with 11 bases sitting between them. Germline CDR1 reads SEHNR; CDR2 reads FQNEAQ (reference sequence). The CDR3 protein is CASSIGRLSGNTIYF. The CDR3 DNA reads as TGTGCCAGCAGCATCGGACGCCTCTCTGGAAACACCATATATTTT.

This clonotype was picked up a small number of times. The CDR3 DNA sequence: TGTGCCAGCAGCAGAGGGGCAGATGATCAGCCCCAGTATTTT. As protein: CASSRGADDQPQYF. The J gene is TRBJ1-5, the V gene TRBV9; D might be TRBD1 or TRBD2, each matching 5 bases. TRBJ2-3 explains the end of the DNA better; the J call may be wrong. Germline V CDR1 and CDR2: SGDLS, YYNGEE. There are 14 residues in the CDR3.

The chain carries TRBV7-2 and TRBJ2-1, with a weak D call TRBD2 (5 bases). CDR3 length equals 14 residues. V was shortened by 2 bases and J by 2 bases, with 7 bases between the two germline ends. CDR1 is SGHTA and CDR2 is FQGNSA in the germline V gene. DNA for the CDR3: TGTGCCAGCAGCTTACAAGCGGCCTACAATGAGCAGTTCTTC. Translating it yields CASSLQAAYNEQFF.

V gene TRBV7-9 combines with J gene TRBJ1-6, with D maybe TRBD1 (5 bases). Trimming removed 3 bases from V and 8 bases from J, with 14 bases in between. Per the germline V gene, CDR1 is SEHNR and CDR2 is FQNEAQ (reference sequence). The CDR3 sequence is 15 residues long. Here the CDR3 reads CASSFARQGHSPLHF. The CDR3 DNA reads TGTGCCAGCAGCTTTGCCAGGCAGGGACATTCACCCCTCCACTTT.

The chain has TRBV6-5 and TRBJ2-7; D gene uncertain. Germline V gene lookup returns CDR1 MNHEY and CDR2 SVGAGI. The CDR3 contains 13 residues. The germline V and J ends were trimmed by 0 bases and 4 bases, with 7 bases remaining between them. The CDR3 region has the DNA TGTGCCAGCAGTTACTCCCGCAGTTACGAGCAGTACTTC. Its translation: CASSYSRSYEQYF.

This clonotype has a count of ten or more. This chain joins TRBV24-1 and TRBJ2-2; the D gene is possibly TRBD2 (5 bases). The CDR3 spans 13 residues. Trimming took 9 bases from V and 3 from J, leaving 10 bases between them. Looked up from germline, CDR1 is KGHDR and CDR2 is SFDVKD. CDR3 region: CATARRDTGELFF. The CDR3 DNA is TGTGCCACCGCGCGGCGGGACACCGGGGAGCTGTTTTTT.

The rearrangement uses TRBV20-1 and TRBJ1-2; no reliable D call. There are 11 residues in the CDR3. Trimming removed 6 bases from V and 0 bases from J, with 5 bases in between. Germline values: CDR1 DFQATT, CDR2 SNEGSKA (reference sequence). DNA for the CDR3: TGCAGTGCGGAATCTAACTATGGCTACACCTTC. Its translation: CSAESNYGYTF.